These 26 T cell receptor beta chains originate from one sample sequenced in a study of shared clonotypes between healthy human individuals. The protocol was immunoSEQ multiplex PCR, while the TCRdb copy is restricted to in-frame clones and leaves out a portion. The sample has 2 million to 2.5 million clones, nearly 97% seen once. The specimen was naive CD4+ T cells sorted from blood. Indicated subset: CD45RA+ positively selected. These receptors came from a man between 18 and 35 years old in good health.

The chain links TRBV27 to TRBJ1-1, with a tentative D call TRBD1 (6 bases). Looked up from germline, CDR1 is MNHEY and CDR2 is SMNVEV (reference sequence). CDR3 length: 15 residues. V lost 4 bases, J lost 1 base, and 13 bases lay in between. CDR3 sequence: CASSSPGAGNTEAFF. CDR3 coding DNA: TGTGCCAGCAGTTCGCCAGGGGCAGGGAACACTGAAGCTTTCTTT.

The V and J genes are TRBV7-9 and TRBJ1-1; D not certain. This CDR3 region has 14 residues. Germline values: CDR1 SEHNR, CDR2 FQNEAQ (reference sequence). The V gene lost 3 bases and the J gene lost 1 base, with 9 bases spanning the gap. The CDR3 region is CASSFNSPNTEAFF. In DNA form, the CDR3 reads TGTGCCAGCAGCTTTAACTCACCGAACACTGAAGCTTTCTTT.

This clone turned up a few times. The chain recombines TRBV19 with TRBJ1-5; no reliable D call. This CDR3 comprises 15 residues. CDR1 is LNHDA, CDR2 SQIVND, per germline (reference sequence). Trimming took off 3 bases at V and 3 bases at J, with 12 bases between the two ends. The CDR3 DNA is TGTGCCAGTAGTATTTCCACGATTGTCAATCAGCCCCAGCATTTT. It specifies CASSISTIVNQPQHF.

The chain joins TRBV7-2 to TRBJ2-5; 13 bases line up with TRBD2. This CDR3 is 15 amino acids long. The V gene end was trimmed by 5 bases and the J gene end by 9 bases; junction bases not matched to a gene: 9. Germline V gives CDR1 SGHTA, CDR2 FQGNSA. The CDR3 sequence is CASSRPTSGGEAQYF. The CDR3 DNA reads TGTGCCAGCAGCCGGCCTACTAGCGGGGGGGAGGCCCAGTACTTC. The entire variable domain, with the rest obtained from reference TRBV7-2 and TRBJ2-5, is as follows: GAGVSQSPSNKVTEKGKDVELRCDPISGHTALYWYRQSLGQGLEFLIYFQGNSAPDKSGLPSDRFSAERTGGSVSTLTIQRTQQEDSAVYLCASSRPTSGGEAQYFGPGTRLLVL.

The genes are TRBV30 and TRBJ1-1; TRBD1 might be the D (5 bases). CDR3 size: 13 residues. Trimming took 4 bases from V and 0 from J, leaving 9 bases between them. From germline, CDR1 is GTSNPN and CDR2 SVGIG (reference sequence). The CDR3, as DNA: TGTGCCTGGACCTTGACAGTGAACACTGAAGCTTTCTTT. It specifies CAWTLTVNTEAFF.

With respect to this clone: The junction departs from germline at one end; a sequencing error may be responsible. The chain has TRBV7-7 and TRBJ2-2; 10 bases agree with TRBD2. Germline CDR1 SSHAT, CDR2 FNYEAQ (reference sequence). The CDR3 runs to 16 residues. The CDR3 nucleotides are TGTGCTAGCAGCTTATCTAGCGGGAGTATCACCGGGGAGCTGTTTTTT. As protein: CASSLSSGSITGELFF.

The chain has TRBV9 and TRBJ2-1, with TRBD2 matching 7 bases. Trimming took 2 bases from V and 1 from J; bases not matched to a gene: 15. Germline assignment: CDR1 SGDLS and CDR2 YYNGEE. The CDR3 length is 19 residues. The CDR3 bases are TGTGCCAGCAGCGTCGGACTAGTCAAACCCCACACTTCCTACAATGAGCAGTTCTTC. Translation gives CASSVGLVKPHTSYNEQFF.

V gene TRBV30 combines with J gene TRBJ2-4; 7 bases are a match to TRBD1. Looked up from germline, CDR1 is GTSNPN and CDR2 is SVGIG (reference sequence). There are 15 residues in the CDR3. The J segment lost 6 bases and the V segment lost 3 bases, leaving 11 bases of the junction unmatched. CDR3: CAWRTGFEDRNIQYF. CDR3 nucleotides: TGTGCCTGGAGGACAGGGTTTGAGGATAGAAACATTCAGTACTTC.

The table lists this clone with a count of one. V is TRBV29-1 and J is TRBJ1-1, with D unclear. Trimming pared 3 bases from V and 0 bases from J, leaving 11 bases between. The CDR3 consists of 14 residues. CDR1 and CDR2 (germline): SQVTM, ANQGSEA. The CDR3 loop reads CSVDLRKMNTEAFF. The CDR3 DNA reads TGCAGCGTTGATTTACGGAAGATGAACACTGAAGCTTTCTTT.

Concerning this clone: At the DNA level, this CDR3 is encoded by other sequences in the same sample as well. The chain recombines TRBV5-1 with TRBJ2-7; 7 nucleotides agree with TRBD2. The CDR3 loop spans 15 amino acids. J gave up 0 bases and V 0 bases, and 3 bases lay outside the gene matches. Germline V gene sequence: CDR1 SGHRS, CDR2 YFSETQ. The CDR3 bases are TGCGCCAGCAGCTTGGCTGGCGGGAGCTCCTACGAGCAGTACTTC. This sequence encodes CASSLAGGSSYEQYF.

As concerns this clone: This CDR3 is also generated by other DNA sequences in the sample. The chain couples TRBV5-1 to TRBJ2-3, with unresolved D. This CDR3 contains 14 residues. The V end lost 0 bases, the J end lost 1 base, and 6 bases lay between the germline ends. Germline CDR1 SGHRS, CDR2 YFSETQ. The CDR3 sequence: CASSLDWGTDTQYF. As DNA, the CDR3 is TGCGCCAGCAGCTTGGACTGGGGCACAGATACGCAGTATTTT.

The gene calls are TRBV5-1 and TRBJ2-6; D possibly corresponds to TRBD1 (5 bases). Trimming removed 7 bases from V and 2 bases from J, with 10 bases in between. The germline CDR1 and CDR2 sequences are SGHRS and YFSETQ. The CDR3 sequence is 14 residues long. CDR3 loop: CASQGVAGANVLTF. The DNA of the CDR3 is TGCGCCAGCCAAGGGGTGGCTGGGGCCAACGTCCTGACTTTC.

The CDR3 region is CAWTRQPNEKLFF. In DNA form, the CDR3 reads TGTGCCTGGACAAGACAGCCTAATGAAAAACTGTTTTTT. The rearrangement joins TRBV30 to TRBJ1-4; a possible D gene is TRBD1 (5 bases). Germline V gene data show CDR1 as GTSNPN and CDR2 as SVGIG (reference sequence). This CDR3 has 13 amino acids. Trimming pared 4 bases from V and 3 bases from J, leaving 9 bases between.

The genes are TRBV27 and TRBJ2-7, with D possibly being TRBD2 (6 bases). CDR1 is MNHEY, CDR2 SMNVEV, per germline (reference sequence). This CDR3 has 14 amino acids. V was clipped by 5 bases and J by 5 bases, with 16 bases between them. The CDR3 DNA is TGTGCCAGCAGTCGTGGAACTAGCTTCCACGAGCAGTACTTC. Protein: CASSRGTSFHEQYF.

The chain couples TRBV4-3 to TRBJ2-7; maybe TRBD1 (7 bases). CDR3 length: 14 residues. V was clipped by 4 bases and J by 3 bases, with 13 bases between them. CDR1 is LGHNA, CDR2 YSLEER, per germline. The CDR3 DNA sequence: TGCGCCAGCAGCCCGGGACAGACTAGCTACGAGCAGTACTTC. Protein: CASSPGQTSYEQYF.

This sequence joins TRBV13 and TRBJ1-1; no reliable D call. V lost 7 bases to trimming and J lost 4 bases, with 19 bases between them. This CDR3 is built from 15 residues. Germline CDR1 reads PRHDT; CDR2 reads FYEKMQ (reference sequence). CDR3 nucleotides: TGTGCCAGCACCCTAAGGCAGGTTGACGGCACTGAAGCTTTCTTT. It codes for CASTLRQVDGTEAFF.

This chain uses TRBV5-1 with TRBJ2-7; 9 nucleotides agree with TRBD2. Germline loops: CDR1 SGHRS, CDR2 YFSETQ. This CDR3 comprises 15 residues. With 2 bases clipped from V and 1 base from J, the junction kept 4 bases outside the gene matches. CDR3 protein: CASSFDSGGSYEQYF. The DNA for the CDR3 is TGCGCCAGCAGCTTCGATAGCGGGGGATCCTACGAGCAGTACTTC.

The V and J genes are TRBV6-5 and TRBJ1-5, with 9 bases lining up with TRBD1. This CDR3 spans 15 amino acids. CDR1 and CDR2 from the germline V gene are MNHEY and SVGAGI. Losses at the gene ends were 2 bases for V and 5 bases for J; bases not matched to a gene: 4. The CDR3 coding sequence is TGTGCCAGCAGTTACCCGGGGACAGGGTATCAGCCCCAGCATTTT. This translates into CASSYPGTGYQPQHF.

V and J are TRBV12-5 and TRBJ1-1, with 7 bases identical to TRBD1. CDR3 length equals 14 residues. The V gene's germline CDR1 is LGHNT and CDR2 FRNRAP. V lost 5 bases and J lost 5; bases outside the gene matches: 8. Here the CDR3 reads CASGPDRAWTEAFF. CDR3 nucleotides: TGTGCTAGTGGTCCTGACAGGGCATGGACTGAAGCTTTCTTT.

In its sample, this clone was seen once. The chain recombines TRBV28 with TRBJ2-7; possibly TRBD1 for D (5 bases). The CDR3 sequence is 14 residues long. The germline CDR1 and CDR2 sequences are MDHEN and SYDVKM. V was shortened by 6 bases and J by 0 bases, with 12 bases between the two germline ends. The CDR3 nucleotides read TGTGCCAGCAGCCAGCAGGGCCTCTCCTACGAGCAGTACTTC. The encoded protein is CASSQQGLSYEQYF.

The V gene is TRBV18, the J gene TRBJ2-5; the D call may be TRBD1 or TRBD2 (5 bases each). The CDR3 is made up of 15 amino acids. V lost 6 bases to trimming and J lost 6 bases, with 20 bases between them. Germline loops: CDR1 KGHSH, CDR2 LQKENI. This chain's CDR3 is CASSPGGVWSKTQYF. For the CDR3, the DNA is TGTGCCAGCTCGCCTGGGGGAGTTTGGAGTAAGACCCAGTACTTC.

On this clone: Other DNA sequences in the same sample also yield this CDR3. V gene TRBV7-2 combines with J gene TRBJ2-3; tentatively, D is TRBD2 (6 bases). The CDR3 consists of 16 residues. Germline loops: CDR1 SGHTA, CDR2 FQGNSA. The germline V and J ends were trimmed by 1 base and 0 bases, with 11 bases remaining between them. This chain's CDR3 is CASSLVGGSSTDTQYF. CDR3 sequence (DNA): TGTGCCAGCAGCTTAGTGGGGGGTTCTAGCACAGATACGCAGTATTTT.

The chain carries TRBV7-9 and TRBJ2-7; no firm D call. Germline assignment: CDR1 SEHNR and CDR2 FQNEAQ (reference sequence). The CDR3 runs 11 residues. V lost 1 base, J lost 6 bases, and 4 bases lay in between. The CDR3 nucleotides read TGTGCCAGCAGCTTAGAAGCCGAGCAGTACTTC. The encoded protein is CASSLEAEQYF.

This chain links TRBV28 with TRBJ2-7, with 9 bases fitting TRBD2. The CDR3 consists of 14 residues. Per the germline V gene, CDR1 is MDHEN and CDR2 is SYDVKM. J lost 0 bases, V lost 6 bases, and 3 bases had no gene match. CDR3 DNA sequence: TGTGCCAGCAGGAGCGGGGGGAGCTCCTACGAGCAGTACTTC. Protein product: CASRSGGSSYEQYF.

V gene TRBV27 combines with J gene TRBJ1-4, with D possibly TRBD1 on 5 matching bases. This CDR3 spans 17 amino acids. Trimming stripped 4 bases from V and 3 bases from J, with 18 bases between. Per germline, CDR1 MNHEY and CDR2 SMNVEV (reference sequence). The CDR3 spells CASSSGTSGRSNEKLFF. CDR3 sequence (DNA): TGTGCCAGCAGTTCAGGGACGTCAGGGCGGTCTAATGAAAAACTGTTTTTT.

This clone was detected only once. This chain connects TRBV6-5 to TRBJ1-2; D call uncertain. Germline assignment: CDR1 MNHEY and CDR2 SVGAGI. This CDR3 has 14 amino acids. Trimming took off 3 bases at V and 0 bases at J, with 8 bases between the two ends. CDR3 DNA sequence: TGTGCCAGCAGTTATCCTGGGGCTAACTATGGCTACACCTTC. This sequence encodes CASSYPGANYGYTF.